This T cell receptor (beta chain) was captured in a study of cytomegalovirus exposure and HLA in healthy donors. Study at large: The approximately 600 first-cohort repertoires shared a platform with the 100 to 150 validation repertoires, as reported in a later analysis. Whole-study findings and limits: Subsequent analysis revealed that first-cohort TCR clusters tended to co-occur in the 120 or so validation repertoires.

With regard to this clone: Its antigen is unknown.

V was shortened by 0 bases and J by 7 bases, with 11 bases between the two germline ends. Germline values: CDR1 SGHRS, CDR2 YFSETQ. The CDR3 loop spans 14 amino acids. TCRdb's table, derived via immunoSEQ multiplex PCR, lists solely in-frame clones and lacks some. The table shows 280,000 or so clones, with 85% to 90% occurring only once. This rearrangement joins TRBV5-1 to TRBJ2-1; weak D call: TRBD2 (7 bases). The sequence was obtained from a woman younger than 30 in good health and CMV-seronegative. The sequenced sample consisted of PBMCs. For the CDR3, the DNA is TGCGCCAGCAGCTTGGAAAGGGGGGGTAATGAGCAGTTCTTC. It encodes CASSLERGGNEQFF.